Listed below are T cell receptor beta chains from one sample, sequenced in a study of blood T cell repertoires in COVID-19. TCRdb's copy holds only in-frame clones and misses some; the assay was immunoSEQ multiplex PCR. The profile shows some 160,000 clones, roughly 91% of them singletons. The sequencing sample was made of peripheral blood. Receptor source: a man aged 18-30 years with acute or convalescent COVID-19. Each CDR3 is given with its conserved first and last residue. A D gene is named only where the DNA matches it firmly. The size field is filled for only some rows; it gives once, few, many or a size class.

v_call: TRBV9; j_call: TRBJ1-1; clone_size: .; d_call: TRBD1; cdr3_nt: TGTGCCAGCAGCGTAGGGACAGGTGAAGCTTTCTTT; cdr3_aa: CASSVGTGEAFF
v_call: TRBV6-5; j_call: TRBJ1-6; clone_size: .; d_call: TRBD1; cdr3_nt: TGTGCCAGCAGTCGCGACAGGGCGAATTCACCCCTCCACTTT; cdr3_aa: CASSRDRANSPLHF
v_call: TRBV6-5; j_call: TRBJ1-1; clone_size: once; d_call: .; cdr3_nt: TGTGCCAGCAGTTTCGGACAGCCCGCTGAAGCTTTCTTT; cdr3_aa: CASSFGQPAEAFF
v_call: TRBV5-1; j_call: TRBJ2-4; clone_size: .; d_call: TRBD1; cdr3_nt: TGCGCCAGCAGCTCGGGCCTGGGACAGGGAGGGGACATTCAGTACTTC; cdr3_aa: CASSSGLGQGGDIQYF
v_call: TRBV18; j_call: TRBJ1-3; clone_size: .; d_call: TRBD1; cdr3_nt: TGTGCCAGCTTTAAGGACAGGGTGGCGTCTGGAAACACCATATATTTT; cdr3_aa: CASFKDRVASGNTIYF
v_call: TRBV29-1; j_call: TRBJ1-2; clone_size: .; d_call: TRBD1; cdr3_nt: TGCAGCGTTGAAGCTCCGGGACAGACCTATGGCTACACCTTC; cdr3_aa: CSVEAPGQTYGYTF
v_call: TRBV12-5; j_call: TRBJ1-2; clone_size: .; d_call: TRBD1; cdr3_nt: TGTGCTAGTGGTTTGGTACTGTCTGGGGCAGGGGGCAGTGGCTACACCTTC; cdr3_aa: CASGLVLSGAGGSGYTF
v_call: TRBV24-1; j_call: TRBJ1-2; clone_size: .; d_call: TRBD1; cdr3_nt: TGTGCCACCAGTGAACCTTTGGACAGGGGGAACGGCTACACCTTC; cdr3_aa: CATSEPLDRGNGYTF
v_call: TRBV30; j_call: TRBJ2-1; clone_size: .; d_call: .; cdr3_nt: TGTGCCTCTTTACCCGGGACTTCGGCCCACAATGAGCAGTTCTTC; cdr3_aa: CASLPGTSAHNEQFF
v_call: TRBV20-1; j_call: TRBJ2-3; clone_size: once; d_call: .; cdr3_nt: TGCAGTGTGTCCCTTGCGGATACGCAGTATTTT; cdr3_aa: CSVSLADTQYF
v_call: TRBV9; j_call: TRBJ2-1; clone_size: .; d_call: TRBD1; cdr3_nt: TGTGCCAGCAGCGCAAGGGACAGCTCCTACAATGAGCAGTTCTTC; cdr3_aa: CASSARDSSYNEQFF
v_call: TRBV12-3/TRBV12-4; j_call: TRBJ2-5; clone_size: .; d_call: TRBD2; cdr3_nt: TGTGACCTGGCGGGGGGGACACAAGAGACCCAGTACTTC; cdr3_aa: CDLAGGTQETQYF
v_call: TRBV6-2/TRBV6-3; j_call: TRBJ1-5; clone_size: .; d_call: .; cdr3_nt: TGTGCCAGCAGTTACATGGATTATCGGACAGCAGGTCAGCCCCAGCATTTT; cdr3_aa: CASSYMDYRTAGQPQHF
v_call: TRBV7-2; j_call: TRBJ2-5; clone_size: .; d_call: .; cdr3_nt: TGTGCCAGCAGCGCCTCGTATGGGGGCCTAAAGACCCAGTACTTC; cdr3_aa: CASSASYGGLKTQYF
v_call: TRBV5-8; j_call: TRBJ1-1; clone_size: .; d_call: .; cdr3_nt: TGTGCCAGCAGCACCTACAGGGTGTCCGGGACTGAAGCTTTCTTT; cdr3_aa: CASSTYRVSGTEAFF
v_call: TRBV6-6; j_call: TRBJ1-1; clone_size: .; d_call: .; cdr3_nt: TGTGCCAGCAGTTACGACAGGACGAACACTGAAGCTTTCTTT; cdr3_aa: CASSYDRTNTEAFF
v_call: TRBV10-2; j_call: TRBJ1-2; clone_size: few; d_call: .; cdr3_nt: TGCGCCAGCAGTGCGACAGACTATGGCTACACCTTC; cdr3_aa: CASSATDYGYTF
v_call: TRBV7-9; j_call: TRBJ2-1; clone_size: .; d_call: .; cdr3_nt: TGTGCCAGCAGCCCCGCGGAAACGGGAGAATCCTACAATGAGCAGTTCTTC; cdr3_aa: CASSPAETGESYNEQFF
v_call: TRBV11-2; j_call: TRBJ2-3; clone_size: .; d_call: TRBD2; cdr3_nt: TGTGCCAGCAGCTCAGACCTAGCGGGAGGGCGCACAGATACGCAGTATTTT; cdr3_aa: CASSSDLAGGRTDTQYF
v_call: TRBV20-1; j_call: TRBJ1-2; clone_size: .; d_call: .; cdr3_nt: TGCAGTGCTAGTTTGAGGCGGGACGGCAACTATGGCTACACCTTC; cdr3_aa: CSASLRRDGNYGYTF
v_call: TRBV6-6; j_call: TRBJ2-7; clone_size: .; d_call: .; cdr3_nt: TGTGCCAGCAGTTCAAGACAGTCCGAGCAGTACTTC; cdr3_aa: CASSSRQSEQYF
v_call: TRBV19; j_call: TRBJ1-6; clone_size: .; d_call: TRBD1; cdr3_nt: TGTGCCAGTAGTATAAGGGGGCCTATTAATTCACCCCTCCACTTT; cdr3_aa: CASSIRGPINSPLHF
v_call: TRBV5-1; j_call: TRBJ2-1; clone_size: .; d_call: .; cdr3_nt: TGCGCCAGCAGCTTGGAGGGGTTTTACAATGAGCAGTTCTTC; cdr3_aa: CASSLEGFYNEQFF
v_call: TRBV6-6; j_call: TRBJ2-1; clone_size: .; d_call: .; cdr3_nt: TGTGCCAGCAGCTCACCTGGGGGACTGTCCTACAATGAGCAGTTCTTC; cdr3_aa: CASSSPGGLSYNEQFF
v_call: TRBV25-1; j_call: TRBJ1-6; clone_size: .; d_call: .; cdr3_nt: TGTGCCAGCAGTTCCGGACAGTGGGAGTCACCCCTCCACTTT; cdr3_aa: CASSSGQWESPLHF
v_call: TRBV27; j_call: TRBJ2-7; clone_size: .; d_call: .; cdr3_nt: TGTGCCAGCAGTTTAATCAGCTCCTACGAGCAGTACTTC; cdr3_aa: CASSLISSYEQYF
v_call: TRBV9; j_call: TRBJ1-4; clone_size: .; d_call: TRBD1; cdr3_nt: TGTGCCAGCAGCGTCTCAGGACAGGTTAATGAAAAACTGTTTTTT; cdr3_aa: CASSVSGQVNEKLFF
v_call: TRBV4-2; j_call: TRBJ1-1; clone_size: .; d_call: .; cdr3_nt: TGTGCCAGCAGCCAAGATCACGGGGCAGGGGAATTTTGGGCTGAAGCTTTCTTT; cdr3_aa: CASSQDHGAGEFWAEAFF
v_call: TRBV5-6; j_call: TRBJ2-4; clone_size: .; d_call: TRBD1; cdr3_nt: TGTGCCAGCAGCCCCGACAGGGGAGACATTCAGTACTTC; cdr3_aa: CASSPDRGDIQYF
v_call: TRBV9; j_call: TRBJ1-4; clone_size: .; d_call: TRBD1; cdr3_nt: TGTGCCAGCAGCGACGGACAGGGTGCAACTAATGAAAAACTGTTTTTT; cdr3_aa: CASSDGQGATNEKLFF
v_call: TRBV7-9; j_call: TRBJ2-7; clone_size: .; d_call: .; cdr3_nt: TGTGCCAGCAGCTTAGGGAGGCACCCCTACGAGCAGTACTTC; cdr3_aa: CASSLGRHPYEQYF
v_call: TRBV5-6; j_call: TRBJ1-2; clone_size: .; d_call: .; cdr3_nt: TGTGCCAGCAGCTTTAATTTGGAGGGCTACACCTTC; cdr3_aa: CASSFNLEGYTF
v_call: TRBV18; j_call: TRBJ1-2; clone_size: .; d_call: .; cdr3_nt: TGTGCCAGCTCACCACCCTCTACGCGGGGATCCACTCATGGCTACACCTTC; cdr3_aa: CASSPPSTRGSTHGYTF
v_call: TRBV11-2; j_call: TRBJ2-3; clone_size: .; d_call: TRBD2; cdr3_nt: TGTGCCAGCAGCCTCCGAACGGGACTATACACAGATACGCAGTATTTT; cdr3_aa: CASSLRTGLYTDTQYF
v_call: TRBV19; j_call: TRBJ2-3; clone_size: .; d_call: TRBD1; cdr3_nt: TGTGCCAGCCGGGACAGGGCTAGCACAGATACGCAGTATTTT; cdr3_aa: CASRDRASTDTQYF
v_call: TRBV29-1; j_call: TRBJ2-7; clone_size: .; d_call: TRBD1; cdr3_nt: TGCAGCGCTCACATAACAGGGGGCTACGAGCAGTACTTC; cdr3_aa: CSAHITGGYEQYF
v_call: TRBV5-1; j_call: TRBJ2-5; clone_size: .; d_call: .; cdr3_nt: TGCGCCAGCAGCCGGAGGGACGGCCAAGAGACCCAGTACTTC; cdr3_aa: CASSRRDGQETQYF
v_call: TRBV5-6; j_call: TRBJ1-6; clone_size: .; d_call: TRBD1; cdr3_nt: TGTGCCAGCAGGACCACAGGGGGGAGTTCACCCCTCCACTTT; cdr3_aa: CASRTTGGSSPLHF
v_call: TRBV11-2; j_call: TRBJ1-2; clone_size: .; d_call: TRBD1; cdr3_nt: TGTGCCAGCAGCCAAGGGGGCAGCCTCTCCTTC; cdr3_aa: CASSQGGSLSF
v_call: TRBV9; j_call: TRBJ2-7; clone_size: .; d_call: TRBD1; cdr3_nt: TGTGCCAGCAGCGCCTCGGGACAGGGTTCGAACGAGCAGTACTTC; cdr3_aa: CASSASGQGSNEQYF
v_call: TRBV6-1; j_call: TRBJ1-1; clone_size: .; d_call: .; cdr3_nt: TGTGCCAGCAGTGCAGCCCAGAACACTGAAGCTTTCTTT; cdr3_aa: CASSAAQNTEAFF
v_call: TRBV28; j_call: TRBJ2-1; clone_size: few; d_call: TRBD2; cdr3_nt: TGTGCCAGCAGTATAACCCCAGGGAGGGGTAACAATGAGCAGTTCTTC; cdr3_aa: CASSITPGRGNNEQFF
v_call: TRBV10-3; j_call: TRBJ1-4; clone_size: .; d_call: .; cdr3_nt: TGTGCCATCAGTGGTATAGATGAAAAACTGTTTTTT; cdr3_aa: CAISGIDEKLFF
v_call: TRBV24-1; j_call: TRBJ2-1; clone_size: .; d_call: TRBD2; cdr3_nt: TGTGCCACCACTAGCGGGGGAAGGAATGAGCAGTTCTTC; cdr3_aa: CATTSGGRNEQFF
v_call: TRBV5-6; j_call: TRBJ2-3; clone_size: .; d_call: TRBD2; cdr3_nt: TGTGCCAGCAGTCATCTGGCCGGGAGGTCAGATACGCAGTATTTT; cdr3_aa: CASSHLAGRSDTQYF
v_call: TRBV6-1; j_call: TRBJ2-1; clone_size: .; d_call: TRBD2; cdr3_nt: TGTGCCAGCCTTGTAGCGGGGGGGCCTCGTGAGCAGTTCTTC; cdr3_aa: CASLVAGGPREQFF
v_call: TRBV3-1/TRBV3-2; j_call: TRBJ2-7; clone_size: .; d_call: .; cdr3_nt: TGTGCCAGCAGCCTGACAGAAAATTTCTACGAGCAGTACTTC; cdr3_aa: CASSLTENFYEQYF
v_call: TRBV19; j_call: TRBJ1-1; clone_size: .; d_call: .; cdr3_nt: TGTGCCAGTAGGGACTCTGAAGCTTTCTTT; cdr3_aa: CASRDSEAFF
v_call: TRBV2; j_call: TRBJ1-6; clone_size: .; d_call: .; cdr3_nt: TGTGCCAGCAGTGTGCTCCTCGAGGTGAAGAATTCACCCCTCCACTTT; cdr3_aa: CASSVLLEVKNSPLHF
v_call: TRBV10-2; j_call: TRBJ1-5; clone_size: once; d_call: .; cdr3_nt: TGCGCCAGCAGGTCCGGGACACATAGCAATCAGCCCCAGCATTTT; cdr3_aa: CASRSGTHSNQPQHF
v_call: TRBV2; j_call: TRBJ1-4; clone_size: .; d_call: TRBD1; cdr3_nt: TGTGCCAGCAGTTCTCGGGACAGACCTAATGAAAAACTGTTTTTT; cdr3_aa: CASSSRDRPNEKLFF
v_call: TRBV19; j_call: TRBJ2-7; clone_size: .; d_call: TRBD2; cdr3_nt: TGTGCCAGTAACAAGGGTCTAGCGGGAGGGCTCCAGTACTTC; cdr3_aa: CASNKGLAGGLQYF
v_call: TRBV18; j_call: TRBJ2-3; clone_size: .; d_call: .; cdr3_nt: TGTGCCAGCTCACCACTGGGGGCCTCAGATACGCAGTATTTT; cdr3_aa: CASSPLGASDTQYF
v_call: TRBV5-1; j_call: TRBJ1-2; clone_size: .; d_call: .; cdr3_nt: TGCGCCAGCAGCTTGGATGAGGGTGGCCGCTATGGCTACACCTTC; cdr3_aa: CASSLDEGGRYGYTF